These 8 T cell receptor beta chains originate from one sample sequenced in a study of tumor-infiltrating lymphocytes in primary liver carcinoma. From approximately 450 ng total RNA, TCR beta cDNA was generated with a primer in the constant region. ARM-PCR was slightly modified, and three nested multiplex PCR rounds with it gave rise to the TCR beta libraries. Use of TRBV1-TRBV30 forward primers with a C-beta reverse primer characterized the first two PCR rounds, which lasted about 10 cycles each. TCRdb re-called the multiplex PCR reads through MiXCR, storing one row per CDR3 protein. This sample has roughly 70,000 distinct CDR3 sequences; about 65% occur once, and the top ten carry 40% to 45%. The study co-extracted DNA and RNA from roughly 20-30 mg of unsorted bulk tissue. Sequenced: liver tumor tissue from sampling region 4. Noted subset: tumor region T4, right-lateral pole. These TCRs come from a man in his forties with primary liver carcinoma and hepatitis B virus infection.

This clonotype was observed a few times. A much larger clone lies a single base off, so this may be a read error. V gene TRBV14 combines with J gene TRBJ2-3; 8 nucleotides agree with TRBD2. Germline-derived CDR1 and CDR2 are SGHDN and FVKESK. The CDR3 is made up of 15 amino acids. V shed 3 bases, J shed 4 bases, and the junction held 6 bases outside the gene matches. CDR3 DNA: TGTGCCAGCAGCCAGTACGGGAGGGTACCAGATACGCAGTATTTT. Its protein is CASSQYGRVPDTQYF.

Of note for this clonotype: Given a much more abundant clone one base away, this may be a read error. The chain combines TRBV5-1 with TRBJ2-6; 7 bases align to TRBD1. The V gene's germline CDR1 is SGHRS and CDR2 YFSETQ. V was clipped by 4 bases and J by 0 bases; unmatched bases: 4. The length of the CDR3 is 16 residues. The DNA for the CDR3 is TGCGCCAGCAGCCGGGGACAGAACTCTGGGGCCAACGTCCTGACTTTC. Amino acid sequence: CASSRGQNSGANVLTF.

Remarks on this clonotype: The CDR3 does not close with the conserved phenylalanine or tryptophan, likely indicating a read error. The rearrangement joins TRBV4-1 to TRBJ2-1; maybe TRBD2 (6 bases). Germline assignment: CDR1 MGHRA and CDR2 YSYEKL. CDR3 length equals 15 residues. The CDR3 nucleotides read TGCACCAGCAGCCAAAGTAGCGGATGGAAGAATGAGCAGTTCTTA. Its protein is CTSSQSSGWKNEQFL.

This clonotype was seen just once. V is TRBV5-6 and J is TRBJ1-5, with D unresolved. This CDR3 spans 15 amino acids. Trimming cost V 3 bases and J 6 bases, with 16 bases left between them. CDR1 and CDR2 (germline): SGHDT, YYEEEE. CDR3 sequence: CASSSVGKPRQPQHF. CDR3 in DNA: TGTGCCAGCAGCTCGGTTGGGAAGCCCCGTCAGCCCCAGCATTTT.

This clonotype was recorded many times. The DNA for the CDR3 is TGTGCCAGCCGCGTGACAGGGAGCTCCTACAATGAGCAGTTCTTC. It specifies CASRVTGSSYNEQFF. This chain connects TRBV6-1 to TRBJ2-1; the match to TRBD1 covers 7 bases. Per the germline V gene, CDR1 is MNHNS and CDR2 is SASEGT. CDR3 length: 15 amino acids. J was trimmed by 0 bases and V by 8 bases; bases with no gene match: 7.

As for this clonotype: At one of its ends the junction is not consistent with the germline gene, which may arise from a read error. V usage is TRBV5-6 and J usage is TRBJ2-7; D is unresolved. The length of the CDR3 is 14 residues. Germline CDR1 SGHDT, CDR2 YYEEEE. The CDR3 protein is CASSLAESEYEQCF. CDR3 DNA sequence: TGTGCCAGCAGCTTGGCCGAGTCAGAATACGAGCAGTGCTTT.

Concerning this clonotype itself: One end of the junction fails to match germline, which may point to a read error. This sequence joins TRBV29-1 and TRBJ2-5; 7 bases line up with TRBD2. This CDR3 is built from 12 residues. Germline CDR1 is SQVTM and CDR2 is ANQGSEA. The CDR3 reads CSVGSGIETQYF. CDR3 DNA: TGCAGTGTTGGGAGCGGGATAGAGACCCAGTACTTC.

This clonotype was detected many times. V gene TRBV18 combines with J gene TRBJ2-5; D not certain. In germline, CDR1 is KGHSH, CDR2 LQKENI. The CDR3 runs 14 residues. With 5 bases removed from V and 5 bases from J, the gap between germline ends came to 15 bases. For the CDR3, the DNA is TGTGCCAGCTCATTAACGTTGGACGGGGAGACCCAGTACTTC. Translation gives CASSLTLDGETQYF.